The 5 T cell receptor beta chains in this list originate from one sample, sequenced in a study of T-cell memory formation after mild COVID-19. TCRdb reprocessed the 5' RACE reads with MiXCR, giving one entry per CDR3 protein. The table shows hundreds of thousands of distinct CDR3 sequences, with 15% to 20% occurring only once. The sample was PBMCs or a T cell subset sorted from them (not recorded which). The receptors were gathered from a man aged 18 to 35 who had mild COVID-19 (a few samples of this study predate the infection). Cell type and time point are not known.

The genes are TRBV12-3 or TRBV12-4 and TRBJ2-1; the match to TRBD2 covers 9 bases. Losses at the gene ends were 2 bases for V and 7 bases for J; bases not matched to a gene: 6. This CDR3 spans 15 amino acids. The CDR3 DNA follows: TGTGCCAGCAGTTTAAGGGCCGGACTAGCGAATGAGCAGTTCTTC. As protein: CASSLRAGLANEQFF.

This chain uses TRBV6-1 with TRBJ2-3; 7 bases fit TRBD2. V shed 6 bases and J 4 bases; nucleotides not matched to a gene: 10. Per the germline V gene, CDR1 is MNHNS and CDR2 is SASEGT. This CDR3 region has 15 residues. CDR3 in amino acids: CASRPSPRGADTQYF. The CDR3 coding sequence is TGTGCCAGCAGGCCCTCACCTCGGGGGGCAGATACGCAGTATTTT.

The rearrangement uses TRBV7-2 and TRBJ1-1; D is ambiguous. CDR1 is SGHTA, CDR2 FQGNSA, per germline. Trimming pared 6 bases from V and 10 bases from J, leaving 21 bases between. This CDR3 contains 14 residues. CDR3 DNA: TGTGCCAGCAGTCCCGCGCAGGACCCAATAAGAGCTTTCTTT. Its translation: CASSPAQDPIRAFF.

This chain connects TRBV4-3 to TRBJ1-1; possible D gene TRBD1, 6 bases. The germline V and J ends were trimmed by 6 bases and 3 bases, with 11 bases remaining between them. The CDR3 totals 13 residues. Looked up from germline, CDR1 is LGHNA and CDR2 is YSLEER. The CDR3 DNA reads TGCGCCAGCAGGAGGGGGGGAGACACTGAAGCTTTCTTT. Translation: CASRRGGDTEAFF.

This clonotype was observed a handful of times. V usage is TRBV4-1 and J usage is TRBJ1-2, with a possible D match to TRBD1 (5 bases). Looked up from germline, CDR1 is MGHRA and CDR2 is YSYEKL. The CDR3 has 17 amino acids. The V and J ends lost 4 bases and 3 bases respectively, with 21 bases between them. CDR3 protein: CASSPLGVLTGYYGYTF. As DNA, the CDR3 is TGCGCCAGCAGCCCCCTCGGGGTTCTAACAGGATACTATGGCTACACCTTC.